Below, 7 T cell receptor beta chains from the same sample are listed, as sequenced in a study of shared clonotypes between healthy human individuals. Clones were read by immunoSEQ multiplex PCR, and TCRdb kept only the in-frame ones, dropping some. The sample contains 1,500,000 or so clones, around 98.5% of which appear only once. Specimen: naive CD4+ T cells sorted from blood. Subset indicated: CD45RA+ positively selected. The receptors come from a man aged 30 to 39 in good health.

The chain recombines TRBV4-2 with TRBJ2-3; unclear D gene. Germline loops: CDR1 LGHNA, CDR2 YNFKEQ. CDR3 length: 11 amino acids. Trimming shortened V by 0 bases and J by 5 bases, and 0 bases separated the two germline ends. The CDR3 loop is CASSQEDTQYF. The DNA for the CDR3 is TGTGCCAGCAGCCAAGAAGATACGCAGTATTTT.

This chain connects TRBV6-1 to TRBJ2-1, with 7 bases aligning to TRBD1. From germline, CDR1 is MNHNS and CDR2 SASEGT. This CDR3 comprises 15 residues. Trimming took 6 bases from V and 0 from J; bases not matched to a gene: 5. The CDR3 nucleotides are TGTGCCAGCAGGGGGACAGAAAACTCCTACAATGAGCAGTTCTTC. Translation gives CASRGTENSYNEQFF.

The rearrangement joins TRBV15 to TRBJ2-1; perhaps TRBD1 as D (5 bases). The V gene's germline CDR1 is LNHNV and CDR2 YYDKDF (reference sequence). The ends were cut back, 3 bases at V and 3 bases at J, with 6 bases in the middle. CDR3 length: 13 residues. Here the CDR3 reads CATSRTVYNEQFF. CDR3 nucleotide sequence: TGTGCCACCAGCAGGACAGTCTACAATGAGCAGTTCTTC.

The rearrangement joins TRBV5-4 to TRBJ2-7; the match to TRBD2 covers 9 bases. The V segment lost 0 bases and the J segment 2 bases; nucleotides outside the gene matches: 12. The length of the CDR3 is 18 residues. From germline, CDR1 is SGHNT and CDR2 YYREEE (reference sequence). The CDR3 sequence: CASSLDGWIAGVAYEQYF. The CDR3 DNA reads TGTGCCAGCAGCTTGGATGGTTGGATAGCGGGAGTGGCCTACGAGCAGTACTTC.

This chain joins TRBV7-9 and TRBJ2-5; TRBD1 agrees at 7 bases. The CDR3 spans 14 residues. Germline V CDR1 and CDR2: SEHNR, FQNEAQ (reference sequence). V lost 5 bases and J lost 5; bases outside the gene matches: 8. The CDR3 coding sequence is TGTGCCAGCAGCACGGTGACAGGGATCGAGACCCAGTACTTC. This codes for CASSTVTGIETQYF.

On this clone: Other DNA sequences in the same sample also yield this CDR3. The chain employs TRBV11-2 and TRBJ2-2; D may be TRBD1 or TRBD2 (5 bases each). CDR1 and CDR2 (germline): SGHAT, FQNNGV. Trimming stripped 4 bases from V and 1 base from J, with 10 bases between. This CDR3 contains 15 residues. CDR3 amino acids: CASSSGTRNTGELFF. Here the CDR3 DNA reads TGTGCCAGCAGCTCAGGGACGAGGAACACCGGGGAGCTGTTTTTT.

The V gene is TRBV6-5, the J gene TRBJ2-5; 8 bases line up with TRBD1. V shed 6 bases, J shed 1 base, and the junction held 1 base outside the gene matches. CDR3 length: 13 amino acids. CDR1 is MNHEY, CDR2 SVGAGI, per germline. CDR3 coding DNA: TGTGCCAGCAGGGGGACAGGCCAAGAGACCCAGTACTTC. Translated: CASRGTGQETQYF.